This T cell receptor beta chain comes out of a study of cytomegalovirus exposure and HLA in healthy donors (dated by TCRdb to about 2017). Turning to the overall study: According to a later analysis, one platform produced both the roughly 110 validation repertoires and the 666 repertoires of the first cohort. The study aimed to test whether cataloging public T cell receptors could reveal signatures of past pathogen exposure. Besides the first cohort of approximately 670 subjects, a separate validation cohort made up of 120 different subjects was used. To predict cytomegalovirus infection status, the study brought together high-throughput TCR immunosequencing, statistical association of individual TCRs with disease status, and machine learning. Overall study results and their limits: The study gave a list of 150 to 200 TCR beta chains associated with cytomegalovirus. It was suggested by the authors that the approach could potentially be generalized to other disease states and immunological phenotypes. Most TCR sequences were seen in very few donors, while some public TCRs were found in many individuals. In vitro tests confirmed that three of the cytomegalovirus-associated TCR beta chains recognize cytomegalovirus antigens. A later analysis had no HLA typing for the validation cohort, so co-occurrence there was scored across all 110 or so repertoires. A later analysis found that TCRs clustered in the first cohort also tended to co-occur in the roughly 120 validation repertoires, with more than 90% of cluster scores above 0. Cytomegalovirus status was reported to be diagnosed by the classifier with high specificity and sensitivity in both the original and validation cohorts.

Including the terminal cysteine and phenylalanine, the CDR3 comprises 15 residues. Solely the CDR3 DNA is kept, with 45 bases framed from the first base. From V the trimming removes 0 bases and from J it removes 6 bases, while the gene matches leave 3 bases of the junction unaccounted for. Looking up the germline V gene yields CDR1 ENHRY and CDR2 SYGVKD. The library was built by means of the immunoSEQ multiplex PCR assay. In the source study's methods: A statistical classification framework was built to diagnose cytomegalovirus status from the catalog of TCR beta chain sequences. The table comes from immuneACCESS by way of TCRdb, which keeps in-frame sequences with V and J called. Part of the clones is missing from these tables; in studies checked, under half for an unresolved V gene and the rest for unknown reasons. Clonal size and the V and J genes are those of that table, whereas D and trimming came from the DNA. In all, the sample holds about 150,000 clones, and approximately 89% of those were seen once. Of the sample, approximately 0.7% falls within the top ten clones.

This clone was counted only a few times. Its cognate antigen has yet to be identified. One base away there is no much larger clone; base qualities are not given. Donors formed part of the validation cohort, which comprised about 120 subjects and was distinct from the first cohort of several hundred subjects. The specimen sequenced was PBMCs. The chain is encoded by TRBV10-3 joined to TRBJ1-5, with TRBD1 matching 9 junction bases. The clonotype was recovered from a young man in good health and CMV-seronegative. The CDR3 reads CAISESGQGGQPQHF. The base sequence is TGTGCCATCAGTGAGTCGGGACAGGGAGGTCAGCCCCAGCATTTT.